The rows below give T cell receptor beta chains drawn from one sample of a study of T cells in Graves' hyperthyroidism and ophthalmopathy. TCRdb fed the multiplex PCR reads into MiXCR, producing one record per CDR3 protein. The sample includes 500,000 to 650,000 distinct CDR3 sequences, more than 15% of them seen just once. Sequencing was performed on blood. Receptors were obtained from a woman between 18 and 29 years old with Graves' ophthalmopathy. Both conserved end residues are part of each CDR3. Fields, in order: V gene, clone size, D gene, J gene, CDR3 DNA, CDR3 protein. The D gene is left open where the match is weak. For some rows the clone size is stated as once, few or many, or as a class when expanded; others skip it.

v_call: TRBV11-2; clone_size: many; d_call: .; j_call: TRBJ2-5; cdr3_nt: TGTGCCACCGGGATAGGGCCGGAGACCCAGTACTTC; cdr3_aa: CATGIGPETQYF
v_call: TRBV6-1; clone_size: .; d_call: .; j_call: TRBJ1-5; cdr3_nt: TGTGCCAGCAGTGAGTCTTGGGGAAATAGCAATCAGCCCCAGCATTTT; cdr3_aa: CASSESWGNSNQPQHF
v_call: TRBV6-1; clone_size: few; d_call: .; j_call: TRBJ2-3; cdr3_nt: TGTGCCAGCAGTGAAGATATAGGACACGATTCGACAGATACGCAGTATTTT; cdr3_aa: CASSEDIGHDSTDTQYF
v_call: TRBV5-5; clone_size: many; d_call: TRBD1; j_call: TRBJ2-5; cdr3_nt: TGTGCCAGCAGCAAGGACAGGGGATCGATATCAGAGACCCAGTACTTC; cdr3_aa: CASSKDRGSISETQYF
v_call: TRBV6-2/TRBV6-3; clone_size: many; d_call: TRBD2; j_call: TRBJ2-3; cdr3_nt: TGTGCCAGCACTCCACCTAGCGGGATGGCAGATACGCAGTATTTT; cdr3_aa: CASTPPSGMADTQYF
v_call: TRBV4-1; clone_size: .; d_call: TRBD2; j_call: TRBJ2-3; cdr3_nt: TGCGCCAGCAGCCGGGAGACTAGCGGGGGGTCCACAGATACGCAGTATTTT; cdr3_aa: CASSRETSGGSTDTQYF
v_call: TRBV6-9; clone_size: many; d_call: TRBD1; j_call: TRBJ1-4; cdr3_nt: TGTGCCAGCAGTTCACCTCCGGGACAGGGGGCCCTGAATGAAAAACTGTTTTTT; cdr3_aa: CASSSPPGQGALNEKLFF
v_call: TRBV2; clone_size: many; d_call: .; j_call: TRBJ1-2; cdr3_nt: TGTGCCAGCAGAGGCAATAGGGGCCCTAACTATGGCTACACCTTC; cdr3_aa: CASRGNRGPNYGYTF
v_call: TRBV7-2; clone_size: .; d_call: TRBD2; j_call: TRBJ2-3; cdr3_nt: TGTGCCAGCAGCTTAGTTCCTAGCGGGAGGGTAACAGATACGCAGTATTTT; cdr3_aa: CASSLVPSGRVTDTQYF
v_call: TRBV2; clone_size: many; d_call: .; j_call: TRBJ1-2; cdr3_nt: TGTGCCAGCAGTGAAAGGCGCAGGGTGGTCTATGGCTACACCTTC; cdr3_aa: CASSERRRVVYGYTF
v_call: TRBV3-1; clone_size: many; d_call: .; j_call: TRBJ1-1; cdr3_nt: TGTGCCAGCAGCCAGGGGCCTCCCGGGCCATCCAGGACTGAAGCTTTCTTT; cdr3_aa: CASSQGPPGPSRTEAFF
v_call: TRBV11-2; clone_size: few; d_call: .; j_call: TRBJ2-5; cdr3_nt: TGTGCCAGCAGTTCCCTCGGCGGAGGGGTGGAGACCCAGTACTTC; cdr3_aa: CASSSLGGGVETQYF
v_call: TRBV7-8; clone_size: many; d_call: .; j_call: TRBJ1-4; cdr3_nt: TGTGCCAGCAGCTTAGCTGCAGGGGAAAAACTGTTTTTT; cdr3_aa: CASSLAAGEKLFF
v_call: TRBV30; clone_size: many; d_call: .; j_call: TRBJ1-6; cdr3_nt: TGTGCCTGGAGTCGCAGGGAATCACCCCTCCACTTT; cdr3_aa: CAWSRRESPLHF
v_call: TRBV20-1; clone_size: .; d_call: .; j_call: TRBJ2-1; cdr3_nt: TGCAGTGCTAGAGGTGGGACCGCGAGCTCCTACAATGAGCAGTTCTTC; cdr3_aa: CSARGGTASSYNEQFF
v_call: TRBV7-2; clone_size: many; d_call: .; j_call: TRBJ2-1; cdr3_nt: TGTGCCAGCAGCCTCCAGGGGGCGGGGGGATACAATGAGCAGTTCTTC; cdr3_aa: CASSLQGAGGYNEQFF
v_call: TRBV20-1; clone_size: many; d_call: .; j_call: TRBJ2-3; cdr3_nt: TGCAGTGCCCTTGGGAAAGATACGCAGTATTTT; cdr3_aa: CSALGKDTQYF
v_call: TRBV2; clone_size: few; d_call: .; j_call: TRBJ1-4; cdr3_nt: TGTGCCAGCAGTGGTGGTGCGGGGGCAACTAATGAAAAACTGTTTTTT; cdr3_aa: CASSGGAGATNEKLFF
v_call: TRBV28; clone_size: .; d_call: .; j_call: TRBJ2-7; cdr3_nt: TGTGCCAGCACGCGGGGACAGCAAACCTACGAGCAGTACTTC; cdr3_aa: CASTRGQQTYEQYF
v_call: TRBV19; clone_size: few; d_call: .; j_call: TRBJ2-7; cdr3_nt: TGTGCCAGTAGTATGGGGCAGGGTCGAAACGAGCAGTACTTC; cdr3_aa: CASSMGQGRNEQYF
v_call: TRBV6-5; clone_size: .; d_call: .; j_call: TRBJ1-6; cdr3_nt: TGTGCCAGCAGTTACTCGCCGGGCACTGGGTCACCCCTCCACTTT; cdr3_aa: CASSYSPGTGSPLHF
v_call: TRBV29-1; clone_size: .; d_call: .; j_call: TRBJ1-2; cdr3_nt: TGCAGCGTTCATACAGGTTCCCTCTATGGCTACACCTTC; cdr3_aa: CSVHTGSLYGYTF
v_call: TRBV20-1; clone_size: .; d_call: TRBD1; j_call: TRBJ1-1; cdr3_nt: TGCAGTGCTAGCGGACAGGGGATGAACACTGAAGCTTTCTTT; cdr3_aa: CSASGQGMNTEAFF
v_call: TRBV9; clone_size: few; d_call: .; j_call: TRBJ1-2; cdr3_nt: TGTGCCAGCAGCGTGGCGGACACCTATGGCTACACCTTC; cdr3_aa: CASSVADTYGYTF
v_call: TRBV18; clone_size: many; d_call: .; j_call: TRBJ2-3; cdr3_nt: TGTGCCAGCTCACGTCGAAGGGACACAGATACGCAGTATTTT; cdr3_aa: CASSRRRDTDTQYF
v_call: TRBV11-2; clone_size: many; d_call: .; j_call: TRBJ2-7; cdr3_nt: TGTGCCAGCAGCGCGGGACTCACCCTCGGGGAGCAGTACTTC; cdr3_aa: CASSAGLTLGEQYF
v_call: TRBV19; clone_size: .; d_call: .; j_call: TRBJ1-5; cdr3_nt: TGTGCCAGTAGTATATTTAGATATAGCAATCAGCCCCAGCATTTT; cdr3_aa: CASSIFRYSNQPQHF
v_call: TRBV20-1; clone_size: .; d_call: .; j_call: TRBJ2-1; cdr3_nt: TGCAGTGCCCTCAGGCCAGGGGGGTACAATGAGCAGTTCTTC; cdr3_aa: CSALRPGGYNEQFF
v_call: TRBV5-1; clone_size: .; d_call: TRBD1; j_call: TRBJ1-5; cdr3_nt: TGCGCCAGCAGCCCGGGACAGGTGAACCATGTTAGCAATCAGCCCCAGCATTTT; cdr3_aa: CASSPGQVNHVSNQPQHF
v_call: TRBV18; clone_size: .; d_call: .; j_call: TRBJ2-7; cdr3_nt: TGTGCCAGCTCACCACACTTTGGGGGGACCTCCTACGAGCAGTACTTC; cdr3_aa: CASSPHFGGTSYEQYF
v_call: TRBV5-1; clone_size: many; d_call: .; j_call: TRBJ1-6; cdr3_nt: TGCGCCAGCAGCTTGGCCGCGGGGGCGGAAACTTCAACCCTCCACTTT; cdr3_aa: CASSLAAGAETSTLHF
v_call: TRBV5-4; clone_size: .; d_call: .; j_call: TRBJ2-5; cdr3_nt: TGTGCCAGCAGCTTGCGGGCCCTCCAAGAGACCCAGTACTTC; cdr3_aa: CASSLRALQETQYF
v_call: TRBV18; clone_size: many; d_call: .; j_call: TRBJ2-1; cdr3_nt: TGTGCCAGCTCACCACAAGGGACTGGAACCTACAATGAGCAGTTCTTC; cdr3_aa: CASSPQGTGTYNEQFF
v_call: TRBV6-2/TRBV6-3; clone_size: many; d_call: .; j_call: TRBJ2-1; cdr3_nt: TGTGCCAGCAGTTACTCGTTTGGCGAGCAGTTCTTC; cdr3_aa: CASSYSFGEQFF
v_call: TRBV12-3/TRBV12-4; clone_size: many; d_call: TRBD1; j_call: TRBJ1-1; cdr3_nt: TGTGCCAGCAGCTTGGATCTGATACAGGGGAGCACTGAAGCTTTCTTT; cdr3_aa: CASSLDLIQGSTEAFF
v_call: TRBV5-1; clone_size: many; d_call: TRBD2; j_call: TRBJ2-3; cdr3_nt: TGCGCCAGCAGCTTCTGGCGGGGGGACACAGATACGCAGTATTTT; cdr3_aa: CASSFWRGDTDTQYF
v_call: TRBV24-1; clone_size: .; d_call: TRBD2; j_call: TRBJ2-1; cdr3_nt: TGTGCCACCGCTTCGATTAGCGGGGGGCTAAACAATGAGCAGTTCTTC; cdr3_aa: CATASISGGLNNEQFF
v_call: TRBV7-2; clone_size: .; d_call: .; j_call: TRBJ2-7; cdr3_nt: TGTGCCAGCAGCTTAGCGGGAAAATTCGACGAGCAGTACTTC; cdr3_aa: CASSLAGKFDEQYF
v_call: TRBV27; clone_size: .; d_call: TRBD1; j_call: TRBJ1-1; cdr3_nt: TGTGCCAGCAGTTCCCCGGACAGGGTGGGGCCTGAAGCTTTCTTT; cdr3_aa: CASSSPDRVGPEAFF
v_call: TRBV19; clone_size: .; d_call: TRBD1; j_call: TRBJ2-7; cdr3_nt: TGTGCCAGTAGTTATTACCCGGGACAGGGTTACGAGCAGTACTTC; cdr3_aa: CASSYYPGQGYEQYF
v_call: TRBV30; clone_size: .; d_call: TRBD1; j_call: TRBJ2-6; cdr3_nt: TGTGCCTGGGACAGGGTCGGGACGTCTGGGGCCAACGTCCTGACTTTC; cdr3_aa: CAWDRVGTSGANVLTF
v_call: TRBV5-1; clone_size: .; d_call: TRBD1; j_call: TRBJ1-6; cdr3_nt: TGCGCCAGCAGCTTACGACAGGGGAGCTCCTATAATTCACCCCTCCACTTT; cdr3_aa: CASSLRQGSSYNSPLHF
v_call: TRBV6-1; clone_size: .; d_call: TRBD1; j_call: TRBJ2-7; cdr3_nt: TGTGCCAGCAGCCCCGTGTCCGGGACAGGTTCCTACGAGCAGTACTTC; cdr3_aa: CASSPVSGTGSYEQYF
v_call: TRBV9; clone_size: .; d_call: .; j_call: TRBJ2-2; cdr3_nt: TGTGCCAGCAGCGCACCAGGAGCGGACAAGAACACCGGGGAGCTGTTTTTT; cdr3_aa: CASSAPGADKNTGELFF
v_call: TRBV7-9; clone_size: .; d_call: .; j_call: TRBJ2-1; cdr3_nt: TGTGCCAGCAGCTTAGGTCCGACAGGCGGGAGCGTCACCCACCGATACAATGAGCAGTTCTTC; cdr3_aa: CASSLGPTGGSVTHRYNEQFF
v_call: TRBV27; clone_size: few; d_call: .; j_call: TRBJ2-5; cdr3_nt: TGTGCCAGCAGTTTTATGTGGGGTGGGGAAGAGACCCAGTACTTC; cdr3_aa: CASSFMWGGEETQYF
v_call: TRBV19; clone_size: many; d_call: .; j_call: TRBJ1-5; cdr3_nt: TGTGCCAGTAGTATGGGGGGGACTTCTAATCAGCCCCAGCATTTT; cdr3_aa: CASSMGGTSNQPQHF
v_call: TRBV28; clone_size: .; d_call: TRBD1; j_call: TRBJ2-5; cdr3_nt: TGTGCCAGCAGATACCGGGACAGGGTAGAAGAGACCCAGTACTTC; cdr3_aa: CASRYRDRVEETQYF
v_call: TRBV7-2; clone_size: .; d_call: .; j_call: TRBJ2-5; cdr3_nt: TGTGCCAGCAGCTCCTTCGAGACTATCCCAGAGACCCAGTACTTC; cdr3_aa: CASSSFETIPETQYF
v_call: TRBV28; clone_size: many; d_call: .; j_call: TRBJ2-7; cdr3_nt: TGTGCCAGCAGTTGGGGAACAGGGCCCTACGAGCAGTACTTC; cdr3_aa: CASSWGTGPYEQYF
v_call: TRBV3-1; clone_size: few; d_call: .; j_call: TRBJ1-2; cdr3_nt: TGTGCCAGCAGCCAAGACACAGGAGAGGGTGGCTACACCTTC; cdr3_aa: CASSQDTGEGGYTF
v_call: TRBV2; clone_size: many; d_call: .; j_call: TRBJ2-7; cdr3_nt: TGTGCCAGCAGTGAACTTGGCTACGAGCAGTACTTC; cdr3_aa: CASSELGYEQYF
v_call: TRBV12-3/TRBV12-4; clone_size: many; d_call: TRBD1; j_call: TRBJ2-7; cdr3_nt: TGTGCCAGCCACCGGACAGGGTACGAGCAGTACTTC; cdr3_aa: CASHRTGYEQYF
v_call: TRBV30; clone_size: once; d_call: .; j_call: TRBJ2-2; cdr3_nt: TGTGCCTTCACCCGCGACAACACCGGGGAGCTGTTTTTT; cdr3_aa: CAFTRDNTGELFF
v_call: TRBV28; clone_size: many; d_call: .; j_call: TRBJ1-1; cdr3_nt: TGTGCCAGCATTCGAAGGGGTAAGACTGAAGCTTTCTTT; cdr3_aa: CASIRRGKTEAFF
v_call: TRBV7-2; clone_size: .; d_call: .; j_call: TRBJ1-2; cdr3_nt: TGCGCCAGCAGCTTGTCTGAATGTGGGCCGGACACCTTC; cdr3_aa: CASSLSECGPDTF
v_call: TRBV6-1; clone_size: .; d_call: .; j_call: TRBJ2-1; cdr3_nt: TGTGCCAGCACCAACGGGCTAGCTTACAATGAGCAGTTCTTC; cdr3_aa: CASTNGLAYNEQFF
v_call: TRBV28; clone_size: many; d_call: .; j_call: TRBJ1-5; cdr3_nt: TGTGCCAGCAGTTTTGGGGCGAGGCAGCCCCAGCATTTT; cdr3_aa: CASSFGARQPQHF